Given below is one TCR beta chain in context. What antigen it recognizes has not been identified. There are no base qualities to consult, and no much larger clone falls within one base. The sample belongs to a study of T cells after somatic rescue of genetic block (TCRdb year 2020). Study-wide context: The study assessed how robust, over the long term, a T-cell system was when the system had developed through somatic rescue of a genetic block in T-cell development.

The library was generated by the immunoSEQ multiplex PCR assay. TCRdb provides this immuneACCESS table in a form limited to in-frame rearrangements. Some clones are lacking; in checked studies, under half of them reflect an unresolved V gene, and why the rest are absent is not known. For this sample there are around 67,000 clones; approximately 91% appear just once. 2.8% of the sample is held by the ten biggest clonotypes. For CDR1 and CDR2, the germline V gene lists SGHTA and FQGTGA. V is pruned by 5 bases and J by 2 bases, leaving 5 bases of the junction without a gene match. The CDR3 goes from the cysteine to the phenylalanine over 14 residues. Only the CDR3 part of the read is kept: 42 bases, read in frame from the first base.

Sample: peripheral blood mononuclear cells (PBMCs). The chain joins TRBV7-3 to TRBJ2-7; 8 bases in between match TRBD1. The sequence was collected from a man younger than 45. In nucleotides, the sequence is TGTGCCAGCAGCCCTTCAGGGGGCACCTACGAGCAGTACTTC. Its coded protein is CASSPSGGTYEQYF.